Given below is one T cell receptor (beta chain) in context. Assay used: immunoSEQ multiplex PCR; TCRdb lists only in-frame clones, some missing. This table holds about 130,000 clones, 90% to 95% found once. The CDR3 consists of 17 residues. The germline CDR1 and CDR2 sequences are SGHRS and YFSETQ. V dropped 4 bases and J dropped 2; count of bases not matched to a gene: 4. This sample is part of a study of control samples from healthy donors and cancer patients. The sequenced material came from PBMCs. The clonotype comes from a man in his sixties with colorectal cancer. The chain uses TRBV5-1 and TRBJ2-3; TRBD2 agrees at 16 bases. The CDR3 nucleotides are TGCGCCAGCAGCCCCGGGACTAGCGGGGGGGCCACAGATACGCAGTATTTT. This codes for CASSPGTSGGATDTQYF.